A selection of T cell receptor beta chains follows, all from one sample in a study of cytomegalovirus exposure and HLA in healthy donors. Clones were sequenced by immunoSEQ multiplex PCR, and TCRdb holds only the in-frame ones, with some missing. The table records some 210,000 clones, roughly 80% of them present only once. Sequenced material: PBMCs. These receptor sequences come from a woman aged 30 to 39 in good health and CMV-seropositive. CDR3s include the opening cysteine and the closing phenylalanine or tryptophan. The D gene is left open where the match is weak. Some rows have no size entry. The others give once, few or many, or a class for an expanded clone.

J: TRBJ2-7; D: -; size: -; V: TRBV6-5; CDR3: CASSYNQGSYEQYF; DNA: TGTGCCAGCAGTTACAACCAGGGGTCCTACGAGCAGTACTTC
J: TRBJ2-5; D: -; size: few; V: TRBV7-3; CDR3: CASSLTSGIGETQYF; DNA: TGTGCCAGCAGCTTAACATCCGGGATTGGAGAGACCCAGTACTTC
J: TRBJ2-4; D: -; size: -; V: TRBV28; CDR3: CASISGAKNIQYF; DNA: TGTGCCAGCATTTCGGGGGCCAAAAACATTCAGTACTTC
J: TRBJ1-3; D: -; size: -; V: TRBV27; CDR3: CASSSTGGNTIYF; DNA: TGTGCCAGCAGTTCGACAGGTGGAAACACCATATATTTT
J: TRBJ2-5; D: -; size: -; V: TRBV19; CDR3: CASSQVVTVDQETQYF; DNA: TGTGCCAGTAGTCAGGTCGTGACAGTAGACCAAGAGACCCAGTACTTC
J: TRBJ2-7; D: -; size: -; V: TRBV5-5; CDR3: CASSTRTDVSYEQYF; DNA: TGTGCCAGCAGCACCAGGACAGACGTCTCCTACGAGCAGTACTTC
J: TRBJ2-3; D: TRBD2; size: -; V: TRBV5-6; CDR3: CASSGEGGQMNTQYF; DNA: TGTGCCAGCAGCGGGGAGGGCGGACAAATGAATACGCAGTATTTT
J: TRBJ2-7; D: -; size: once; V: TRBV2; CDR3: CASTVDSVSSYEQYF; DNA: TGTGCCAGCACTGTGGACAGCGTAAGCTCCTACGAGCAGTACTTC
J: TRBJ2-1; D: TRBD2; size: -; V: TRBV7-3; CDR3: CASSSSLAGLGNEQFF; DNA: TGTGCCAGCAGCTCGTCACTAGCGGGACTAGGTAATGAGCAGTTCTTC
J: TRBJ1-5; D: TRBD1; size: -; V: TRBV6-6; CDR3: CASTGGGRNQPQHF; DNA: TGTGCCAGCACGGGAGGGGGCCGCAATCAGCCCCAGCATTTT
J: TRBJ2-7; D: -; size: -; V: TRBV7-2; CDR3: CASSTRSARASYEQYF; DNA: TGTGCCAGCAGCACCCGTTCGGCCAGGGCGTCGTACGAGCAGTACTTC
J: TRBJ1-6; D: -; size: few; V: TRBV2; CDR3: CASRYSSPLHF; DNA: TGTGCCAGCAGATATAGTTCACCCCTCCACTTT
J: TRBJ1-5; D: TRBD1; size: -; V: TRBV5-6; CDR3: CASSFWTGRDQPQHF; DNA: TGTGCCAGCAGCTTTTGGACAGGGCGGGATCAGCCCCAGCATTTT